The sequence of this TCR beta chain was determined in a study of blood T cells in healthy people across ages. Germline V lookup: CDR1 ENHRY, CDR2 SYGVKD. V lost 3 bases to trimming and J lost 5 bases; unmatched junction nucleotides: 6. The CDR3 contains 15 residues. Together with a sample-barcoded 5' primer, a J-beta primer mix was included in a second PCR lasting about 7 to 11 cycles. TCRdb itself ran the 5' RACE reads through MiXCR, one entry per CDR3 protein. There are about 1 million distinct CDR3 sequences in the sample; more than 40% occur only once, and under 20% lies in the top ten. The V gene is TRBV10-3, the J gene TRBJ2-1; 8 bases fit TRBD1. The sequence came from a woman aged 60-70 years in good health. Material: blood. The chain's CDR3 is CAISDRTGPDNEQFF. CDR3 DNA sequence: TGTGCCATCAGTGACCGGACAGGGCCTGACAATGAGCAGTTCTTC.